This TCR beta chain originates from a study of T cells in Graves' hyperthyroidism and ophthalmopathy. This clonotype was counted only a few times. The CDR3 totals 13 residues. The V segment lost 10 bases and the J segment 5 bases; nucleotides outside the gene matches: 6. Germline CDR1 reads MGHDK; CDR2 reads SYGVNS. There were TCR beta CDR3 regions amplified from RNA transcripts. First-round RT-PCR with HTBI primers amplified the TCR CDR3 region. TCRdb recomputed calls from the multiplex PCR reads with MiXCR, one row per CDR3 protein. This sample has around 350,000 distinct CDR3 sequences; approximately 14% occur once, and the top ten carry roughly 19%.

V and J are TRBV25-1 and TRBJ2-7, with 12 bases identical to TRBD1. This TCR was recovered from a woman aged 55-70 years with Graves' ophthalmopathy. The sequenced material came from blood. CDR3 amino acids: CATLGQGAHEQYF. CDR3 in DNA: TGTGCCACCCTGGGACAGGGGGCACACGAGCAGTACTTC.